One sample yielded the 16 T cell receptor beta chains listed below, sequenced in a study of shared clonotypes between healthy human individuals. The assay was immunoSEQ multiplex PCR, and TCRdb's table has in-frame clones only and misses some. The profile shows about 2.2 million clones, approximately 94% of them singletons. The naive CD8 fraction comprised CD45RO-negative cells positively selected for CCR7 and excluded terminally differentiated effector memory CD45RA+ cells. The sequenced sample was naive CD8+ T cells from PBMCs. These receptors were taken from a young man in good health. Some clones in this sample may be carry-over from other donors' samples.

This rearrangement joins TRBV7-9 to TRBJ2-1; D might be TRBD2 (5 bases). CDR3 length: 15 residues. Germline CDR1 and CDR2: SEHNR and FQNEAQ (reference sequence). V was pared by 5 bases and J by 8 bases, with 19 bases between. This CDR3 is CASSETRLAVDEQFF. CDR3 DNA sequence: TGTGCCAGCAGCGAGACACGTCTAGCAGTTGATGAGCAGTTCTTC.

J is TRBJ2-7 and V is TRBV6-1; D gene ambiguous. Trimming pared 3 bases from V and 0 bases from J, leaving 18 bases between. From germline, CDR1 is MNHNS and CDR2 SASEGT. The CDR3 consists of 17 residues. CDR3 residues: CASSDVRWAADSYEQYF. The CDR3, as DNA: TGTGCCAGCAGTGATGTTCGGTGGGCGGCAGACTCCTACGAGCAGTACTTC.

Of note for this clone: This sample includes further DNA sequences coding for the same CDR3. CDR3 bases: TGTGCCAGCAGCCCCAGGGAAGGCACTGAAGCTTTCTTT. This codes for CASSPREGTEAFF. The rearrangement uses TRBV11-3 and TRBJ1-1; perhaps TRBD1 as D (5 bases). This CDR3 is built from 13 residues. Trimming cost V 5 bases and J 4 bases, with 11 bases left between them. Germline values: CDR1 SGHNT, CDR2 YENEEA.

The V call is TRBV27, the J call TRBJ1-2; 8 bases are shared with TRBD1. The trim removed 0 bases at V and 3 bases at J, leaving 3 bases unmatched. CDR3 length: 15 residues. CDR1 MNHEY and CDR2 SMNVEV come from the germline V gene (reference sequence). CDR3 DNA sequence: TGTGCCAGCAGTTTATCTGCCAGGGGGCACTATGGCTACACCTTC. Its protein is CASSLSARGHYGYTF.

This clone was recorded only once. This chain connects TRBV11-2 to TRBJ2-7; D is undetermined. This CDR3 spans 14 amino acids. Germline lookup yields CDR1 SGHAT and CDR2 FQNNGV. V was clipped by 3 bases and J by 2 bases, with 11 bases between them. The CDR3 nucleotides read TGTGCCAGCAGCTTTGGGCCCCGTGCCTACGAGCAGTACTTC. Translating gives CASSFGPRAYEQYF.

CDR3: CASSLKREDGKDTQYF. The CDR3 DNA follows: TGTGCCAGCAGCTTGAAGCGGGAGGACGGGAAAGATACGCAGTATTTT. The J gene is TRBJ2-3, the V gene TRBV5-4, with 9 bases that match TRBD2. V dropped 1 base and J dropped 5; count of bases not matched to a gene: 8. The CDR3 length is 16 residues. CDR1 is SGHNT and CDR2 is YYREEE in the germline V gene (reference sequence).

For this clone: A far larger clone lies a single base away; this is likely a read error. This chain connects TRBV9 to TRBJ1-5, with 8 bases that match TRBD1. The germline CDR1 and CDR2 sequences are SGDLS and YYNGEE. The CDR3 is 15 residues long. V trimming: 4 bases; J trimming: 2 bases; junction bases outside the gene matches: 5. The CDR3 loop reads CASSQTGDGNQPQHF. The CDR3 DNA follows: TGTGCCAGCAGCCAGACAGGGGATGGCAATCAGCCCCAGCATTTT.

The V call is TRBV19, the J call TRBJ2-5, with D possibly being TRBD1 (5 bases). V lost 3 bases and J lost 3, with 11 bases in between. The V gene's germline CDR1 is LNHDA and CDR2 SQIVND (reference sequence). CDR3 size: 14 residues. CDR3 sequence (DNA): TGTGCCAGTAGTATCTGGCAGGGCGAAGAGACCCAGTACTTC. This gives the protein CASSIWQGEETQYF.

The chain employs TRBV27 and TRBJ2-5, with 9 positions matching TRBD1. The CDR3 is 15 amino acids. Germline CDR1 reads MNHEY; CDR2 reads SMNVEV (reference sequence). The V segment lost 5 bases and the J segment 5 bases; nucleotides outside the gene matches: 9. The CDR3 protein is CASSPGQGEGETQYF. Written as DNA, the CDR3 is TGTGCCAGCAGTCCGGGACAGGGTGAAGGGGAGACCCAGTACTTC.

The chain carries TRBV20-1 and TRBJ2-7; a possible D gene is TRBD2 (6 bases). Germline V gene data show CDR1 as DFQATT and CDR2 as SNEGSKA (reference sequence). V lost 5 bases and J lost 6, with 11 bases in between. This CDR3 has 11 residues. This CDR3 reads CSALTGVEQYF. For the CDR3, the DNA is TGCAGTGCTCTGACGGGGGTCGAGCAGTACTTC.

The chain links TRBV4-1 to TRBJ2-6; TRBD1 might be the D (5 bases). This CDR3 region has 16 residues. In germline, CDR1 is MGHRA, CDR2 YSYEKL. Trimming shortened V by 2 bases and J by 0 bases, and 8 bases separated the two germline ends. The CDR3 region is CASSQPDISGANVLTF. The CDR3 coding sequence is TGCGCCAGCAGCCAACCGGACATCTCTGGGGCCAACGTCCTGACTTTC.

As to this clone: Other DNA sequences in this specimen translate into the identical CDR3. The chain is built from TRBV20-1 and TRBJ1-1; no clear D. The CDR3 contains 11 residues. Germline values: CDR1 DFQATT, CDR2 SNEGSKA (reference sequence). V lost 6 bases, J lost 4 bases, and 9 bases lay in between. For the CDR3, the DNA is TGCAGTGCCCAGGTAGGCACTGAAGCTTTCTTT. Protein sequence: CSAQVGTEAFF.

The chain links TRBV15 to TRBJ2-3; D not resolved. The ends were cut back, 0 bases at V and 4 bases at J, with 5 bases in the middle. The CDR3 length is 13 residues. From germline, CDR1 is LNHNV and CDR2 YYDKDF (reference sequence). The CDR3 sequence: CATSRDPADTQYF. The CDR3 nucleotides read TGTGCCACCAGCAGAGATCCTGCAGATACGCAGTATTTT.

The chain is built from TRBV28 and TRBJ2-1, with TRBD2 matching 11 bases. The CDR3 spans 14 residues. CDR1 and CDR2 from the germline V gene are MDHEN and SYDVKM. Trimming removed 7 bases from V and 7 bases from J; junction bases left unmatched: 6. For the CDR3, the DNA is TGTGCCAGCATCAGTAGCGGGAGGGCTAATGAGCAGTTCTTC. It is translated as CASISSGRANEQFF.

This clone was recorded only once. This rearrangement joins TRBV28 to TRBJ2-7, with TRBD2 identical over 8 bases. With 3 bases clipped from V and 3 bases from J, the junction kept 7 bases outside the gene matches. The CDR3 runs to 15 residues. Germline-derived CDR1 and CDR2 are MDHEN and SYDVKM. The chain's CDR3 is CASSLFSGINYEQYF. The CDR3 bases are TGTGCCAGCAGTTTGTTTAGCGGGATCAACTACGAGCAGTACTTC.

V is TRBV19 and J is TRBJ1-1; D possibly corresponds to TRBD1 (5 bases). The ends were cut back, 6 bases at V and 0 bases at J, with 14 bases in the middle. This CDR3 contains 15 residues. CDR1 is LNHDA and CDR2 is SQIVND in the germline V gene (reference sequence). The CDR3 loop reads CASSPGMGVNTEAFF. The CDR3 DNA reads as TGTGCCAGTAGCCCAGGGATGGGGGTGAACACTGAAGCTTTCTTT. Combining the CDR3 with reference TRBV19 and TRBJ1-1 gives the whole variable domain DGGITQSPKYLFRKEGQNVTLSCEQNLNHDAMYWYRQDPGQGLRLIYYSQIVNDFQKGDIAEGYSVSREKKESFPLTVTSAQKNPTAFYLCASSPGMGVNTEAFFGQGTRLTVV.